This TCR beta chain was identified during a study of CD8+ T cells in alopecia areata. Study-wide background: Oral tofacitinib (5 to 10 mg twice daily) was administered to treated patients.

The germline V gene encodes CDR1 SGDLS and CDR2 YYNGEE. The CDR3 is 15 residues long. V lost 0 bases to trimming and J lost 3 bases, with 10 bases between them. Sequencing relied on a cDNA template that was reverse transcribed from extracted RNA. Assay: immunoSEQ multiplex PCR; the TCRdb copy retains only in-frame clones and omits some. Of about 170,000 clones listed, roughly 50% are singletons. Treatment specified: oral pan-JAK inhibitor, 5-10 mg twice daily. This clone turned up a few times. Its antigen remains unknown. Study results and limitations: Possibly as an HLA-related effect, TCR sharing across patients appeared less clear than in mice.

The source of this sequence is a human donor with alopecia areata. The chain carries TRBV9 and TRBJ2-1; no definite D call. The material sequenced was CD4+ T cells sorted from blood, taken at approximately week 60, from a patient treated with tofacitinib. CDR3 in amino acids: CASSVGPGVYNEQFF. The CDR3 DNA reads TGTGCCAGCAGCGTAGGGCCAGGAGTCTACAATGAGCAGTTCTTC. Full variable domain (remainder filled in from reference TRBV9 and TRBJ2-1): DSGVTQTPKHLITATGQRVTLRCSPRSGDLSVYWYQQSLDQGLQFLIQYYNGEERAKGNILERFSAQQFPDLHSELNLSSLELGDSALYFCASSVGPGVYNEQFFGPGTRLTVL.